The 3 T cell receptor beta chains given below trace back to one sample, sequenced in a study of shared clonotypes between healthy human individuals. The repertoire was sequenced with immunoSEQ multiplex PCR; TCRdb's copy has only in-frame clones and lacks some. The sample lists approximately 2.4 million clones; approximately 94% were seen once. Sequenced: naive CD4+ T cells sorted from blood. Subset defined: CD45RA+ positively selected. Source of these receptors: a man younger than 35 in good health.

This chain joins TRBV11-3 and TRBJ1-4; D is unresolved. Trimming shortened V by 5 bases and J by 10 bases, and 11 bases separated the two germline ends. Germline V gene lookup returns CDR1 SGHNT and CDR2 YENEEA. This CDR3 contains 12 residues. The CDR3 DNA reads TGTGCCAGCAGCCCTGGTCTAGGAAAACTGTTTTTT. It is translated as CASSPGLGKLFF.

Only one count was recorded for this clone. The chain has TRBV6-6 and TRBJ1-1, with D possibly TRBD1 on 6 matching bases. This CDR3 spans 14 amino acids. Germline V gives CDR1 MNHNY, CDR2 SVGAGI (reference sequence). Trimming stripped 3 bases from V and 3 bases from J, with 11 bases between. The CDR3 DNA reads TGTGCCAGCAGTTATGGGGGGGGGCACACTGAAGCTTTCTTT. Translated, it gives CASSYGGGHTEAFF.

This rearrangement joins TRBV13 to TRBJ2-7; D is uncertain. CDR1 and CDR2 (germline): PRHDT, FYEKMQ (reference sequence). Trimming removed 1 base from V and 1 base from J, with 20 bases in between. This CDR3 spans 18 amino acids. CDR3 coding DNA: TGTGCCAGCAGCTTAGTGGCAGGTGGAGTAGGCTATTCCTACGAGCAGTACTTC. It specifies CASSLVAGGVGYSYEQYF. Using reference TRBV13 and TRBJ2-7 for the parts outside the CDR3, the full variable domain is AAGVIQSPRHLIKEKRETATLKCYPIPRHDTVYWYQQGPGQDPQFLISFYEKMQSDKGSIPDRFSAQQFSDYHSELNMSSLELGDSALYFCASSLVAGGVGYSYEQYFGPGTRLTVT.